This TCR beta chain appears in the sequencing data of a study of shared clonotypes between healthy human individuals. Study-wide results and caveats: Sequencing depth was expected to affect clonotype sharing among donors.

As to this clone: What it binds is unknown. Germline and junction disagree at one end, which may indicate a read error.

Germline CDR1 reads SGHRS; CDR2 reads YFSETQ. This CDR3 has 15 residues. Sequencing was performed with immunoSEQ multiplex PCR; in TCRdb, only in-frame clones are kept and a portion is missing. This sample yields hundreds of thousands of clones, of which about 82% are seen a single time; under 15% belongs to the top ten. The sequencing input was PBMCs. This receptor was taken from a middle-aged woman in good health. Some clones in this sample may be carry-over from other donors' samples. V gene TRBV5-1 combines with J gene TRBJ1-1, with 11 bases identical to TRBD1. CDR3 loop: CASGLDGTGGTEAFF. CDR3 sequence (DNA): TGCGCCAGCGGCTTGGACGGGACAGGGGGCACTGAAGCTTTCTTT.